This is a list of T cell receptor beta chains from one sample in a study of shared clonotypes between healthy human individuals. Libraries were prepared by immunoSEQ multiplex PCR; TCRdb keeps only in-frame clonotypes and omits some of them. The data show 2.3 million or so clones, approximately 93% seen once. Material: naive CD4+ T cells from PBMCs. The receptors were gathered from a man between 18 and 35 years old in good health. Some clones in this sample may be carry-over from other donors' samples. Each CDR3 is given with its conserved first and last residue. A D gene is named only where the DNA matches it firmly. Clone size is given for some rows only: seen once, a few or many times, or a class if the clone is expanded.

D | size | J | V | DNA | CDR3
- | - | TRBJ1-1 | TRBV7-2 | TGTGCCAGCAGCCGACGGACGGATAATGAAGCTTTCTTT | CASSRRTDNEAFF
TRBD1 | - | TRBJ1-1 | TRBV14 | TGTGCCAGCAGCCAAGATCCAGGGGGTCACAGGAAAACTGAAGCTTTCTTT | CASSQDPGGHRKTEAFF
TRBD2 | - | TRBJ2-1 | TRBV29-1 | TGCAGCGTTGAAGGGGGGACTAGCGGGAGAGATGAGCAGTTCTTC | CSVEGGTSGRDEQFF
TRBD1 | few | TRBJ1-1 | TRBV4-1 | TGCGCCAGCAGCCCACAGGGGTACGCTGAAGCTTTCTTT | CASSPQGYAEAFF
- | - | TRBJ2-5 | TRBV4-1 | TGCGCCAGCAGCCAAGTAGTTGGGTCCATGGCAGAGACCCAGTACTTC | CASSQVVGSMAETQYF
TRBD1 | - | TRBJ2-7 | TRBV5-1 | TGCGCCAGCAGCAAGGGGGCTAGCTCCTACGAGCAGTACTTC | CASSKGASSYEQYF
- | - | TRBJ2-6 | TRBV6-1 | TGTGCCAGCAGTGAAAGACAGGCCAACGTCCTGACTTTC | CASSERQANVLTF
- | once | TRBJ2-2 | TRBV5-4 | TGTGCCAGCAGCGCACCTAGCGGGGAGCTGTTTTTT | CASSAPSGELFF
- | - | TRBJ2-5 | TRBV2 | TGTGCCAGCAGTGTGTCCGGAGAGACCCAGTACTTC | CASSVSGETQYF
- | once | TRBJ2-7 | TRBV19 | TGTGCCAGTAAGCGCTCTAATTTGGCCTGGGAGCAGTACTTC | CASKRSNLAWEQYF
- | - | TRBJ2-7 | TRBV5-1 | TGCGCCAGCAGCCCGGGGGCCAGTACCTACGAGCAGTACTTC | CASSPGASTYEQYF
- | - | TRBJ1-5 | TRBV4-1 | TGCGCCAGCAGCCCTACCCCCCTGGGCAGTCAGCCCCAGCATTTT | CASSPTPLGSQPQHF
TRBD2 | - | TRBJ2-3 | TRBV28 | TGTGCCAGCAGTCTCACCGGGACTAGCGGGATAACAGATACGCAGTATTTT | CASSLTGTSGITDTQYF
- | - | TRBJ2-3 | TRBV5-1 | TGCGCCAGCAGCCCGACTCCCGCATACACTGTGGATACGCAGTATTTT | CASSPTPAYTVDTQYF
TRBD1 | once | TRBJ1-2 | TRBV15 | TGTGCCACCAGCCGCTCGGAATTAGGACAGGTCTCTACGTGGGGGGGCTACACCTTC | CATSRSELGQVSTWGGYTF
- | - | TRBJ2-6 | TRBV13 | TGTGCCAGCAGCCGTCTTGGGGGACTGGCCTCTGGGGCCAACGTCCTGACTTTC | CASSRLGGLASGANVLTF
TRBD2 | - | TRBJ2-1 | TRBV10-3 | TGTGCCATCAGTCTCCTAGCGGGGAGAAGCTCCTACAATGAGCAGTTCTTC | CAISLLAGRSSYNEQFF
TRBD1 | - | TRBJ2-4 | TRBV7-3 | TGTGCCAGCAGCTTAGGGGCAGGGGGATCTCAGTACTTC | CASSLGAGGSQYF
- | - | TRBJ2-3 | TRBV27 | TGTGCCAGCAGTTTAGGCTACACAGATACGCAGTATTTT | CASSLGYTDTQYF
- | - | TRBJ1-4 | TRBV7-9 | TGTGCCAGCAGCTTAAGACAGATTACAACTAATGAAAAACTGTTTTTT | CASSLRQITTNEKLFF
- | - | TRBJ2-3 | TRBV5-4 | TGTGCCAGCAGCTCGATAGCGACCACAGATACGCAGTATTTT | CASSSIATTDTQYF
TRBD2 | - | TRBJ2-1 | TRBV14 | TGTGCCAGCAGCCAAGGACTAGCGGGAACTTTATACAATGAGCAGTTCTTC | CASSQGLAGTLYNEQFF
- | - | TRBJ2-4 | TRBV27 | TGTGCCAGCAGTTTTGGTCCTACATTAGCCAAAAACATTCAGTACTTC | CASSFGPTLAKNIQYF
- | - | TRBJ2-1 | TRBV5-4 | TGTGCCAGCACCTTGAGCTCCACGTACGTGAATGAGCAGTTCTTC | CASTLSSTYVNEQFF
- | once | TRBJ1-2 | TRBV20-1 | TGCAGTGCTAACCGGGGGTCCGGCTACACCTTC | CSANRGSGYTF